Presented here are 5 T cell receptor beta chains from one specimen sequenced in a study of metastatic and nonmetastatic thyroid tumors (dated by TCRdb to about 2020). No treatment had been received by any patient before thyroid surgery. Library creation used PCR. This sample was sequenced with an Illumina HiSeq 4000. Clones were called with MiXCR by TCRdb after fastp trimmed the public reads at Q25, and only in-frame beta chains were retained. The sample contains about 37,000 clones, around an eighth of them found a single time. The ten largest clones take up more than 8% of the sample. Sample: blood. The receptors derive from a female donor with papillary thyroid cancer or a benign thyroid nodule (not recorded which). Some clones in this sample may be carry-over from other donors' samples.

This clone has ten or more counts. The chain joins TRBV30 to TRBJ2-7; D call uncertain. V lost 0 bases to trimming and J lost 6 bases, with 6 bases between them. Per the germline V gene, CDR1 is GTSNPN and CDR2 is SVGIG (reference sequence). The CDR3 spans 11 residues. The CDR3 region has the DNA TGTGCCTGGAGTGTTGGGTCCGAGCAGTACTTC. Protein product: CAWSVGSEQYF.

This clone was counted ten times or more. This rearrangement joins TRBV7-8 to TRBJ2-7; 10 bases agree with TRBD1. In germline, CDR1 is SGHVS, CDR2 FQNEAQ. The V gene end was trimmed by 3 bases and the J gene end by 6 bases; junction bases not matched to a gene: 11. This CDR3 is 16 amino acids long. This CDR3 is CASSLDFGTGVGEQYF. The CDR3, as DNA: TGTGCCAGCAGCTTGGACTTTGGGACAGGGGTTGGCGAGCAGTACTTC. The whole variable domain, remainder taken from reference TRBV7-8 and TRBJ2-7, is GAGVSQSPRYKVAKRGQDVALRCDPISGHVSLFWYQQALGQGPEFLTYFQNEAQLDKSGLPSDRFFAERPEGSVSTLKIQRTQQEDSAVYLCASSLDFGTGVGEQYFGPGTRLTVT.

This clone was recorded at least ten times. This rearrangement joins TRBV20-1 to TRBJ1-2; D is unclear. V shed 2 bases and J shed 4 bases, with 17 bases lying between them. Germline V gives CDR1 DFQATT, CDR2 SNEGSKA (reference sequence). This CDR3 region has 15 residues. CDR3 loop: CSARPAPGEGYGYTF. The DNA for the CDR3 is TGCAGTGCTAGACCCGCTCCCGGGGAGGGCTATGGCTACACCTTC.

This clone is categorized as medium-sized. The CDR3 DNA follows: TGTGCCAGCAGTTTATCTAGGGAAGTTGTGTACAATGAGCAGTTCTTC. This gives the protein CASSLSREVVYNEQFF. V and J are TRBV28 and TRBJ2-1; no firm D call. Trimming took 1 base from V and 4 from J, leaving 14 bases between them. The CDR3 totals 16 residues. The germline CDR1 and CDR2 sequences are MDHEN and SYDVKM.

This clone counts as medium-sized. The chain is built from TRBV6-1 and TRBJ2-1; tentatively, D is TRBD2 (7 bases). The germline V gene has CDR1 MNHNS and CDR2 SASEGT. Trimming cost V 7 bases and J 12 bases, with 22 bases left between them. CDR3 length: 14 residues. The CDR3 nucleotides read TGTGCCAGCATCGAGGGAGGGGGAAGGGGCGGGCAGTTCTTC. This codes for CASIEGGGRGGQFF.